This T cell receptor (beta chain) was retrieved from a study of blood T cell repertoires in COVID-19. At the level of the study: COVID-19 samples collected from the United States, Italy and Spain covered acute and convalescent phases. The cDNA or gDNA used as material had been derived from T cells, B-cell-depleted T cells, or PBMCs.

Assay: immunoSEQ multiplex PCR; the TCRdb copy retains only in-frame clones and omits some. The sample carries about 150,000 clones, more than 80% recorded once. The CDR3 totals 18 residues. V lost 2 bases, J lost 6 bases, and 8 bases stayed unmatched. Germline V CDR1 and CDR2: LGHDT, YNNKEL (reference sequence). Material for sequencing was peripheral blood. The chain recombines TRBV3-1 (or the pseudogene TRBV3-2) with TRBJ2-2; TRBD2 aligns across 14 bases. This receptor was taken from a man aged 45 to 65 with acute or convalescent COVID-19. CDR3 sequence: CASSQWGLAGVGAGELFF. CDR3 bases: TGTGCCAGCAGCCAATGGGGACTAGCGGGGGTTGGCGCCGGGGAGCTGTTTTTT.